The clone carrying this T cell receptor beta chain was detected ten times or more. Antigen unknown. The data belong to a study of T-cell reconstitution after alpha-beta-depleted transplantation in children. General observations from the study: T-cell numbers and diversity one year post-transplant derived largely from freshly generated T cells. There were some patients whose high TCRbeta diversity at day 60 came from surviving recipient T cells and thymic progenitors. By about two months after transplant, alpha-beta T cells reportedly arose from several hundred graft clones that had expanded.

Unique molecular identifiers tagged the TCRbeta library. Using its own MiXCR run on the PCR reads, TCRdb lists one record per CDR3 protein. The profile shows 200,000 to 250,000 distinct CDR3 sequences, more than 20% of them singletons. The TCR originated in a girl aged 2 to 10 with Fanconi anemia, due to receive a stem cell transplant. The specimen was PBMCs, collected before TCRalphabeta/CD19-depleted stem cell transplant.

CDR3 nucleotides: TGCAGCGTTGAAGGGACCTACCATGCTAGCACAGATACGCAGTATTTT. Translation gives CSVEGTYHASTDTQYF. The chain employs TRBV29-1 and TRBJ2-3, with D hard to call. This CDR3 spans 16 amino acids. Trimming pared 1 base from V and 0 bases from J, leaving 14 bases between. The germline gives CDR1 SQVTM, CDR2 ANQGSEA.